The 20 T cell receptor beta chains presented below share a single source sample, sequenced in a study of blood T cell repertoires in COVID-19. Generated by immunoSEQ multiplex PCR, the TCRdb table keeps only in-frame clones and is missing some. The repertoire includes about 410,000 clones, 70% to 90% of them detected once, and roughly 1.6% sits in the top ten. Sequenced input: peripheral blood. These TCRs come from a woman in her 40s with COVID-19, enrolled during active disease.

V and J are TRBV12-3 or TRBV12-4 and TRBJ2-5, with D maybe TRBD1 (6 bases). The CDR3 is made up of 13 amino acids. V was trimmed by 5 bases and J by 7 bases, leaving 14 bases between them. CDR3 bases: TGTGCCAGCAGTGCTCAGGGGATGGGGACCCAGTACTTC. Amino acids: CASSAQGMGTQYF.

This chain connects TRBV27 to TRBJ2-2; 10 bases fit TRBD1. V gave up 10 bases and J gave up 3 bases; unmatched junction bases: 11. The germline gives CDR1 MNHEY, CDR2 SMNVEV (reference sequence). The CDR3 loop spans 16 amino acids. CDR3 sequence (DNA): TGTGCCACCCTCAAATACGGGACAGGGGACACCGGGGAGCTGTTTTTT. Residues: CATLKYGTGDTGELFF.

The chain is built from TRBV9 and TRBJ2-1; 9 bases align to TRBD2. V was pared by 3 bases and J by 6 bases, with 7 bases of the junction left unmatched. The germline V gene encodes CDR1 SGDLS and CDR2 YYNGEE. The CDR3 loop spans 15 amino acids. CDR3 nucleotide sequence: TGTGCCAGCAGCGGTTCTAGCGGGATTCTCAATGAGCAGTTCTTC. This codes for CASSGSSGILNEQFF.

This chain joins TRBV5-1 and TRBJ2-5; tentatively, D is TRBD2 (8 bases). Trimming removed 0 bases at V and 5 bases at J, with 17 bases between. CDR3 length equals 16 residues. Germline lookup yields CDR1 SGHRS and CDR2 YFSETQ. The CDR3 loop reads CASSLEREGAGETQYF. DNA for the CDR3: TGCGCCAGCAGCTTGGAACGGGAGGGGGCTGGTGAGACCCAGTACTTC.

V gene TRBV12-3 or TRBV12-4 combines with J gene TRBJ1-2; D ambiguous. Trimming left V 4 bases short and J 3 bases short, with 3 bases between. The CDR3 spans 11 residues. CDR3 in DNA: TGTGCCAGCAGTTCCTACTATGGCTACACCTTC. This sequence encodes CASSSYYGYTF.

This sequence joins TRBV6-2 or TRBV6-3 and TRBJ1-2; D gene ambiguous. Germline V CDR1 and CDR2: MNHEY, SVGEGT. Trimming took 6 bases from V and 3 from J, leaving 14 bases between them. This CDR3 region has 14 residues. CDR3 amino acids: CASSSGGRDYGYTF. The CDR3 DNA follows: TGTGCCAGCAGCTCGGGAGGGCGCGACTATGGCTACACCTTC.

The J gene is TRBJ1-1, the V gene TRBV5-1; 7 bases line up with TRBD1. Germline V gene sequence: CDR1 SGHRS, CDR2 YFSETQ. After removal of 6 bases from V and 2 bases from J, the junction contained 4 bases not matched to a gene. CDR3 length equals 13 residues. This chain's CDR3 is CASKGQENTEAFF. The CDR3 nucleotides read TGCGCCAGCAAAGGACAGGAAAACACTGAAGCTTTCTTT.

The chain recombines TRBV6-2 or TRBV6-3 with TRBJ1-2; possibly TRBD1 for D (6 bases). This CDR3 region has 16 residues. The germline V gene encodes CDR1 MNHEY and CDR2 SVGEGT. V lost 0 bases and J 3 bases, leaving 14 bases between the germline ends. In DNA form, the CDR3 reads TGTGCCAGCAGTTACTCACCTCAGGGGTTCCACTATGGCTACACCTTC. It codes for CASSYSPQGFHYGYTF.

The V call is TRBV6-5, the J call TRBJ1-3; D gene unclear. CDR3 size: 15 residues. With 2 bases removed from V and 0 bases from J, the gap between germline ends came to 8 bases. Looked up from germline, CDR1 is MNHEY and CDR2 is SVGAGI. CDR3 loop: CASSYGGYSGNTIYF. As DNA, the CDR3 is TGTGCCAGCAGTTACGGCGGTTACTCTGGAAACACCATATATTTT.

DNA of the CDR3: TGTGCCAGCAGCTTAGGGGCCCGGGAGGGGGTCACGAATGAAAAACTGTTTTTT. Amino acids: CASSLGAREGVTNEKLFF. This chain uses TRBV7-6 with TRBJ1-4; D perhaps matches TRBD1 (6 bases). The CDR3 is 18 residues long. Trimming shortened V by 1 base and J by 5 bases, and 20 bases separated the two germline ends. Germline CDR1 reads SGHVS; CDR2 reads FNYEAQ. Full variable domain (remainder filled in from reference TRBV7-6 and TRBJ1-4): GAGVSQSPRYKVTKRGQDVALRCDPISGHVSLYWYRQALGQGPEFLTYFNYEAQQDKSGLPNDRFSAERPEGSISTLTIQRTEQRDSAMYRCASSLGAREGVTNEKLFFGSGTQLSVL.

The chain has TRBV5-1 and TRBJ1-6; 8 nucleotides agree with TRBD1. Trimming took 4 bases from V and 6 from J; bases not matched to a gene: 3. The CDR3 is 14 amino acids. The germline V gene has CDR1 SGHRS and CDR2 YFSETQ. CDR3 DNA sequence: TGCGCCAGCAGCCCGGACAGGGTTAATTCACCCCTCCACTTT. It is translated as CASSPDRVNSPLHF.

The rearrangement uses TRBV4-3 and TRBJ1-4; 8 bases match TRBD1. This CDR3 region has 16 residues. Germline lookup yields CDR1 LGHNA and CDR2 YSLEER. Germline trimming cut 1 base from V and 11 bases from J; bases unmatched to any gene: 12. The CDR3 region has the DNA TGCGCCAGCAGCCAAGCCTACGGGACAGGAGGGGGGAAACTGTTTTTT. Its translation is CASSQAYGTGGGKLFF.

This clone was seen once. The chain couples TRBV7-9 to TRBJ1-6, with D unclear. This CDR3 contains 15 residues. Trimming shortened V by 8 bases and J by 1 base, and 12 bases separated the two germline ends. Germline lookup yields CDR1 SEHNR and CDR2 FQNEAQ (reference sequence). CDR3 nucleotide sequence: TGTGCCAGCGGAACAGAGATTTCCTATAATTCACCCCTCCACTTT. Its translation is CASGTEISYNSPLHF.

J is TRBJ1-4 and V is TRBV9; D is possibly TRBD1 (5 bases). CDR1 SGDLS and CDR2 YYNGEE come from the germline V gene. The CDR3 is 14 residues long. With 4 bases removed from V and 8 bases from J, the gap between germline ends came to 15 bases. In DNA, the CDR3 is TGTGCCAGCAGCCCCCGGCAGGGTCGGGAAAAACTGTTTTTT. It translates to CASSPRQGREKLFF.

The chain employs TRBV27 and TRBJ1-1; D not resolved. V dropped 5 bases and J dropped 6 bases, with 16 bases sitting between them. In germline, CDR1 is MNHEY, CDR2 SMNVEV (reference sequence). The CDR3 loop spans 14 amino acids. CDR3 region: CASSRGQYNAEAFF. The CDR3 bases are TGTGCCAGCAGTCGGGGTCAATACAACGCTGAAGCTTTCTTT.

This chain joins TRBV18 and TRBJ1-6, with D uncertain. The CDR3 covers 15 residues. Germline V gene sequence: CDR1 KGHSH, CDR2 LQKENI. Trimming took off 2 bases at V and 6 bases at J, with 11 bases between the two ends. CDR3 sequence reads: CASSPISRFNSPLHF. In DNA, the CDR3 is TGTGCCAGCTCACCAATATCCCGGTTTAATTCACCCCTCCACTTT.

The genes are TRBV5-1 and TRBJ1-1, with D possibly matching TRBD1 (5 bases). This CDR3 spans 13 amino acids. Germline lookup yields CDR1 SGHRS and CDR2 YFSETQ. The V gene lost 0 bases and the J gene lost 5 bases, with 8 bases spanning the gap. The chain's CDR3 is CASSLGGRTEAFF. For the CDR3, the DNA is TGCGCCAGCAGCTTGGGGGGCAGAACTGAAGCTTTCTTT.

The rearrangement joins TRBV6-2 or TRBV6-3 to TRBJ2-5; D might be TRBD2 (5 bases). Germline V lookup: CDR1 MNHEY, CDR2 SVGEGT. This CDR3 has 14 residues. Between the trimmed V and J ends, which lost 2 bases and 5 bases, there was a span of 12 bases. The CDR3 loop is CASSYPPRGETQYF. Written as DNA, the CDR3 is TGTGCCAGCAGTTACCCCCCCCGAGGGGAGACCCAGTACTTC.

This clone was recorded only once. The J gene is TRBJ1-1, the V gene TRBV6-1; tentatively, D is TRBD1 (6 bases). Trimming pared 3 bases from V and 4 bases from J, leaving 9 bases between. Germline V gives CDR1 MNHNS, CDR2 SASEGT. The CDR3 runs to 13 residues. In DNA, the CDR3 is TGTGCCAGCAGTGATCAGGGGAGCACTGAAGCTTTCTTT. It codes for CASSDQGSTEAFF.

The chain combines TRBV9 with TRBJ2-1; D possibly corresponds to TRBD1 (6 bases). The CDR3 totals 15 residues. Germline V gives CDR1 SGDLS, CDR2 YYNGEE. V was cut by 6 bases and J by 6 bases, with 19 bases left in between. CDR3 sequence (DNA): TGTGCCAGCACCTTAACCGGGACAACTCTCAATGAGCAGTTCTTC. This sequence encodes CASTLTGTTLNEQFF.